Sequencing of this T cell receptor beta chain was carried out in a study of blood T cell repertoires in COVID-19. Profiling relied on immunoSEQ multiplex PCR, and the TCRdb table lists in-frame clones only, not all of them. The sample yields fewer than 350,000 clones, 85% seen once. CDR1 is KGHSH and CDR2 is LQKENI in the germline V gene. V trimming: 3 bases; J trimming: 8 bases; junction bases outside the gene matches: 8. The CDR3 is made up of 15 amino acids. This receptor was obtained from a woman aged 25-40 years who had been exposed to COVID-19. V and J are TRBV18 and TRBJ2-1; 9 nucleotides align to TRBD1. The sample taken for sequencing was PBMCs or T cells enriched from blood (not recorded which). The CDR3 DNA sequence: TGTGCCAGCTCACCGCCCGGGACAGGGTATCATGAGCAGTTCTTC. Translated: CASSPPGTGYHEQFF.